This is a list of T cell receptor beta chains from one sample in a study of cytomegalovirus exposure and HLA in healthy donors. The data were produced by immunoSEQ multiplex PCR, yet TCRdb's version contains in-frame clones alone and is incomplete. The sample includes approximately 120,000 clones, 74% seen only once; the top ten take less than 5%. The sample taken for sequencing was PBMCs. Receptors originate from a woman in her 50s in good health and CMV-seropositive. Both conserved end residues are part of each CDR3. Each record gives: D gene, V gene, J gene, clone size, CDR3 length, CDR3 DNA, CDR3 protein. A D gene is named only where the DNA matches it firmly. Only part of the rows carry a size: once, few, many, or a class if the clone is expanded.

>.|TRBV20-1|TRBJ1-2|.|11
TGCAGTGCTAGAGGAGTCTATGGCTACACCTTC
CSARGVYGYTF
>TRBD1|TRBV19|TRBJ2-7|.|14
TGTGCCGGCCGACAGGGCAAATTAGCCTACGAGCAGTACTTC
CAGRQGKLAYEQYF
>.|TRBV11-2|TRBJ2-2|.|15
TGTGCCAGCAGCTTACCAGGGACGAACACCGGGGAGCTGTTTTTT
CASSLPGTNTGELFF
>TRBD2|TRBV5-4|TRBJ2-1|.|20
TGTGCCAGCAGCCACCGGACTAGCGGGGGCACCCATCAAACCTACAATGAGCAGTTCTTC
CASSHRTSGGTHQTYNEQFF
>TRBD1|TRBV19|TRBJ1-2|.|15
TGTGCCAGTGGGGACAGGGGGCGCGGGAACTATGGCTACACCTTC
CASGDRGRGNYGYTF
>TRBD1|TRBV15|TRBJ2-7|few|15
TGTGCCACCAGCAGAGATCGGACAGGGGGGTACGAGCAGTACTTC
CATSRDRTGGYEQYF
>.|TRBV27|TRBJ2-1|.|14
TGTGCCAGCAGCCTAAGGGCAGGGCGGAATGAGCAGTTCTTC
CASSLRAGRNEQFF
>.|TRBV29-1|TRBJ1-3|.|14
TGCAGCGTCGGGGTTTTCGGCTCTGGAAACACCATATATTTT
CSVGVFGSGNTIYF
>TRBD1|TRBV5-1|TRBJ1-1|.|15
TGCGCCAGCAGCTTCACAGGGGGCGCGGGCACTGAAGCTTTCTTT
CASSFTGGAGTEAFF
>.|TRBV7-8|TRBJ2-7|.|14
TGTGCCAGCAGCTTAGCAGTGACTGCCTACGAGCAGTACTTC
CASSLAVTAYEQYF
>TRBD1|TRBV10-3|TRBJ1-2|once|20
TGTGCCATCAGTTCTCTAACGGGGCGAGAGGGGGCCCTTAGTAGCTATGGCTACACCTTC
CAISSLTGREGALSSYGYTF
>.|TRBV6-1|TRBJ1-1|.|13
TGTGCCAGCACCCCACACGTGAACACTGAAGCTTTCTTT
CASTPHVNTEAFF
>TRBD1|TRBV5-4|TRBJ2-6|once|17
TGTGCCAGCACGACCGGGACAGCCATCTCTGGGGCCAACGTCCTGACTTTC
CASTTGTAISGANVLTF
>.|TRBV27|TRBJ2-7|.|15
TGTGCCAGCAGTGTCAACAGAGAGCCACTTTACGAGCAGTACTTC
CASSVNREPLYEQYF
>.|TRBV5-1|TRBJ2-1|.|17
TGCGCCACCGATAAGCTACTACAGGTGAGCTCCTACAATGAGCAGTTCTTC
CATDKLLQVSSYNEQFF
>TRBD1|TRBV6-1|TRBJ1-6|.|15
TGTGCCAGCGCACAGGGGGCAAGTCTAGGGCTCCCCCTCCACTTT
CASAQGASLGLPLHF
>.|TRBV9|TRBJ2-3|many|15
TGTGCCAGCAGCGCCGGGACAACCGTGACAGATACGCAGTATTTT
CASSAGTTVTDTQYF
>.|TRBV18|TRBJ1-6|.|13
TGTGCCAGCTCCCTCTCAGAAAATTCACCCCTCCACTTT
CASSLSENSPLHF
>TRBD2|TRBV7-7|TRBJ2-5|.|17
TGTGCCAGCAGCCCGGGGGGGGCGGGGGGGCTCCTAGAGACCCAGTACTTC
CASSPGGAGGLLETQYF